This note documents a single T cell receptor (beta chain) sequence. Its antigen is not identified. This sample is drawn from a study of OX40 agonist ivuxolimab in advanced cancers. Study-wide background: Patients received the agonistic anti-OX40 (CD134) antibody ivuxolimab.

Sequenced by immunoSEQ multiplex PCR; TCRdb stores in-frame clones only, minus some. The top ten clones hold 0.7% to 0.8% of a sample with about 58,000 clones, more than 80% of them seen once. V shed 2 bases and J shed 4 bases, with 11 bases lying between them. This CDR3 is 14 amino acids long. Per the germline V gene, CDR1 is MNHNY and CDR2 is SVGAGI (reference sequence). Findings of the study overall: On average, CD8+ T cells showed a greater number of expanded clones than CD4+.

The receptor's source is an adult with an advanced solid tumor such as melanoma, head and neck, liver or kidney cancer. Sequencing used CD4+ or CD8+ T cells sorted from blood, obtained in a trial of the OX40 agonist ivuxolimab. The V and J genes are TRBV6-6 and TRBJ1-1; no definite D call. The CDR3 DNA sequence: TGTGCCAGCAGTTACGCAATCGGGCGCACTGAAGCTTTCTTT. Its translation is CASSYAIGRTEAFF.